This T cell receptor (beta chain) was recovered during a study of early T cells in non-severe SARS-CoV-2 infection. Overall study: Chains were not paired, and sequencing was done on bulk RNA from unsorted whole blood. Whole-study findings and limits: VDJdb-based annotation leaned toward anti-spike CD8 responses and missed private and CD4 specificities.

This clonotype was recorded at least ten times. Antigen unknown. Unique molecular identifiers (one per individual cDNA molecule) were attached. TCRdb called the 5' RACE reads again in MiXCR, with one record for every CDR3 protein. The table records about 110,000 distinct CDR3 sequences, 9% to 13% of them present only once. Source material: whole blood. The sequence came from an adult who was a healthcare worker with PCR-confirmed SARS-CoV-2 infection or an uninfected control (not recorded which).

The CDR3 DNA is TGTGCCAGCAGTGACTACCAAGAGACCCAGTACTTC. It yields the protein CASSDYQETQYF. The chain is built from TRBV25-1 and TRBJ2-5; D not certain. Deletions cut 3 bases from V and 0 bases from J, with 2 bases between. This CDR3 is built from 12 residues. Germline assignment: CDR1 MGHDK and CDR2 SYGVNS.